This T cell receptor (beta chain) was observed in a study of immune characterization of retroperitoneal liposarcoma. Trimming stripped 1 base from V and 3 bases from J, with 7 bases between. The CDR3 runs 14 residues. A single record per CDR3 protein comes from TCRdb applying MiXCR to the PCR reads. The sample carries approximately 3,000 distinct CDR3 sequences, roughly half recorded once. The rearrangement links TRBV12-3 or TRBV12-4 to TRBJ1-5; tentative D call: TRBD1 (6 bases). Sequenced material: tumor tissue. The receptor was isolated from a male donor with retroperitoneal liposarcoma. The CDR3 sequence is CASSLGTDNQPQHF. The CDR3 coding sequence is TGTGCCAGCAGTTTAGGGACAGACAATCAGCCCCAGCATTTT.